This is a list of T cell receptor beta chains from one sample in a study of T cell repertoires in cytomegalovirus infection. TCRdb reprocessed the reads with MiXCR, giving one entry per CDR3 protein. The sample has about 310,000 distinct CDR3 sequences; roughly 15% are singletons. The specimen sequenced was PBMCs. These receptors all come from a human donor in good health (CMV status not recorded). Some clones in this sample may be carry-over from other donors' samples. The CDR3 runs from the conserved cysteine through the conserved F or W. D genes are given only for firm matches. The size field is filled for only some rows; it gives once, few, many or a size class.

J gene,D gene,clone size,V gene,CDR3 DNA,CDR3 protein
TRBJ2-1,TRBD2,many,TRBV7-2,TGTGCCAGCAGCTTAGCGAGTGCGGGGGGGGCTTATGAGCAGTTCTTC,CASSLASAGGAYEQFF
TRBJ1-5,NA,many,TRBV7-2,TGTGCCAGCAGCTTAGGGGAGAATCAGCCCCAGCATTTT,CASSLGENQPQHF
TRBJ2-1,TRBD1,NA,TRBV28,TGTGCCAGCAGCCGACTGGGGGGGACAGGGGGCAATGAGCAGTTCTTC,CASSRLGGTGGNEQFF
TRBJ2-1,TRBD1,few,TRBV24-1,TGTGCCACCGCGCAGGGGGCCTGGAATGAGCAGTTCTTC,CATAQGAWNEQFF
TRBJ2-7,TRBD1,many,TRBV2,TGTGCCAGCAGTGGACAGGGCTACGAGCAGTACTTC,CASSGQGYEQYF
TRBJ2-7,NA,NA,TRBV19,TGTGCCAGTAGTAACACAGGGACATCCTCCAACGAGCAGTACTTC,CASSNTGTSSNEQYF
TRBJ1-2,NA,NA,TRBV9,TGTGCCAGCAGCGGTCAAGGACAGAACTTCTTTGGCTACACCTTC,CASSGQGQNFFGYTF
TRBJ2-5,NA,once,TRBV11-2,TGTGCCAGCAGCCCCCTATTGGGAGAGGGAGAGACCCAGTACTTC,CASSPLLGEGETQYF
TRBJ1-1,NA,NA,TRBV20-1,TGCAGTGCTTGGTGGACGGTCGTCACTGAAGCTTTCTTT,CSAWWTVVTEAFF
TRBJ1-1,TRBD1,NA,TRBV20-1,TGCAGTGCTAGAGCCTACGACAGGGGGACTGAAGCTTTCTTT,CSARAYDRGTEAFF
TRBJ2-5,TRBD1,many,TRBV2,TGTGCCAGCAGGGGACAGGAGACCCAGTACTTC,CASRGQETQYF
TRBJ2-5,NA,NA,TRBV5-1,TGCGCCAGCAGCTCAGGCCCCTTCGACATACAAGAGACCCAGTACTTC,CASSSGPFDIQETQYF
TRBJ2-7,TRBD2,NA,TRBV11-2,TGTGCCAGCAGCAGAACCGGGACTAGCAAGTACGAGCAGTACTTC,CASSRTGTSKYEQYF
TRBJ2-1,TRBD2,many,TRBV7-2,TGTGCCAGCAGCTACTCGGGACTAGCGGTAGAAAATGAGCAGTTCTTC,CASSYSGLAVENEQFF
TRBJ2-7,TRBD2,NA,TRBV10-3,TGTGCCATCAGTGGAATTGGGGGGGACTACGAGCAGTACTTC,CAISGIGGDYEQYF
TRBJ2-7,NA,NA,TRBV6-1,TGTGCCAGTGGGGTTTACGAGCAGTACTTC,CASGVYEQYF
TRBJ2-2,NA,few,TRBV2,TGTGCCAGCATCCTAACCGAGAACACCGGGGAGCTGTTTTTT,CASILTENTGELFF
TRBJ2-5,NA,few,TRBV5-4,TGTGCCAGCAGCGCCTGGGCCGGTCAAGAGACCCAGTACTTC,CASSAWAGQETQYF
TRBJ2-5,NA,NA,TRBV6-1,TGTGCCAGCAATCAGCCCGCGGAGACCCAGTACTTC,CASNQPAETQYF
TRBJ1-1,TRBD1,few,TRBV7-3,TGTGCCAGCAGCTTAGGAACAGGGGGGGACACTGAAGCTTTCTTT,CASSLGTGGDTEAFF
TRBJ1-5,NA,NA,TRBV2,TGTGCCAGCAGTCTAAGGACAGCCGGGGGTCAGCCCCAGCATTTT,CASSLRTAGGQPQHF
TRBJ2-5,TRBD2,many,TRBV7-2,TGTGCCAGCAGCTTCGCTGCTACCCGGACTAGCGGGGGAGAGACCCAGTACTTC,CASSFAATRTSGGETQYF
TRBJ1-1,NA,many,TRBV12-3/TRBV12-4,TGTGCCAGCAGCCGAAGTGCCCTAGGGCAAACTGAAGCTTTCTTT,CASSRSALGQTEAFF
TRBJ2-3,TRBD2,few,TRBV25-1,TGTGCCAGCAAACAAGGACTAGAAGACACAGATACGCAGTATTTT,CASKQGLEDTDTQYF
TRBJ1-5,TRBD1,few,TRBV12-3/TRBV12-4,TGTGCCAGCAGCTCGGACAGGGGCCCCGAGTCCCAGCATTTT,CASSSDRGPESQHF
TRBJ1-4,NA,few,TRBV20-1,TGCAGTGCTAGAGGGCTTCAAGGCTTACCAACTAATGAAAAACTGTTTTTT,CSARGLQGLPTNEKLFF
TRBJ1-5,NA,NA,TRBV10-3,TGTGCCATCAGTGAGTCAGTAGCCTACCAGCCCCAGCATTTT,CAISESVAYQPQHF
TRBJ2-1,NA,few,TRBV24-1,TGTGCCACCAGTGATAGGGCCGAGCCACGTAACAATGAGCAGTTCTTC,CATSDRAEPRNNEQFF
TRBJ1-1,NA,many,TRBV20-1,TGCAGTGTCAGTAGGGGGAACACTGAAGCTTTCTTT,CSVSRGNTEAFF
TRBJ1-3,NA,NA,TRBV13,TGTGCCAGCACCGAACGAGGAAACACCATATATTTT,CASTERGNTIYF
TRBJ2-5,TRBD2,few,TRBV6-2/TRBV6-3,TGTGCCAGCAACGAGGCTAGCGGGGGTCGTGAGACCCAGTACTTC,CASNEASGGRETQYF
TRBJ2-7,NA,few,TRBV11-2,TGTGCCAGCAGCTTAAGCCTAGGGGGCGAGCAGTACTTC,CASSLSLGGEQYF
TRBJ1-1,NA,NA,TRBV29-1,TGCAGCGTTGATGGGGGCATGTACCCTGAAGCTTTCTTT,CSVDGGMYPEAFF
TRBJ2-3,NA,many,TRBV10-2,TGCGCCAGCAGTCCAGGGTTAGATACGCAGTATTTT,CASSPGLDTQYF
TRBJ1-2,NA,NA,TRBV29-1,TGCAGCGCCCGAGAGGGGGGTTGGGATGGCTACACCTTC,CSAREGGWDGYTF
TRBJ1-1,NA,few,TRBV7-9,TGTGCCAGCAGCTTAGAACATGAAGCTTTCTTT,CASSLEHEAFF
TRBJ1-1,TRBD1,many,TRBV6-1,TGTGCCAGCAGTGGCAGGGGGGGAATGAACACTGAAGCTTTCTTT,CASSGRGGMNTEAFF
TRBJ1-5,TRBD1,NA,TRBV12-3/TRBV12-4,TGTGCCAGCAGTCGTGGGACAGGGATCAATCAGCCCCAGCATTTT,CASSRGTGINQPQHF
TRBJ2-7,NA,NA,TRBV20-1,TGCAGTGCTAGAGACCAAGGGACACTCTACGAGCAGTACTTC,CSARDQGTLYEQYF
TRBJ1-1,NA,many,TRBV5-1,TGCGCCAGCGGCATGAATAGTGAAGCTTTCTTT,CASGMNSEAFF
TRBJ1-6,TRBD1,few,TRBV19,TGTGCCAGTAGTATCAGCGGGACAGGGTATTCACCCCTCCACTTT,CASSISGTGYSPLHF
TRBJ1-2,NA,many,TRBV28,TGTGCCAGCAGACTACGGGATAACTATGGCTACACCTTC,CASRLRDNYGYTF
TRBJ1-5,TRBD1,many,TRBV6-2/TRBV6-3,TGTGCCAGCAGTAGGGGGCTCGGAAATCAGCCCCAGCATTTT,CASSRGLGNQPQHF
TRBJ1-6,NA,few,TRBV5-4,TGTGCCAGCAGCCTTATACCGGGACTCCATAATTCACCCCTCCACTTT,CASSLIPGLHNSPLHF
TRBJ2-4,NA,once,TRBV28,TGTGCCAGCAGACCTGGGGAAGTGACCAAAAACATTCAGTACTTC,CASRPGEVTKNIQYF
TRBJ1-6,NA,NA,TRBV20-1,TGCAGTGCTAGTACGGAATACTCCTATAATTCACCCCTCCACTTT,CSASTEYSYNSPLHF
TRBJ2-2,TRBD1,once,TRBV10-3,TGTGCCATCAGCGACGTGACAGGGTCGAACACCGGGGAGCTGTTTTTT,CAISDVTGSNTGELFF
TRBJ1-2,NA,NA,TRBV20-1,TGCAGGGGAGGGGACTATGGCTACACCTTC,CRGGDYGYTF
TRBJ2-7,NA,many,TRBV4-1,TGCGCCAGCAGCCAAGACCCGGGCGGGTCCTACGAGCAGTACTTC,CASSQDPGGSYEQYF
TRBJ1-1,TRBD1,NA,TRBV9,TGTGCCAGCAGCTCCGGGAGGGCAGGGGGAGTCAGCACTGAAGCTTTCTTT,CASSSGRAGGVSTEAFF
TRBJ1-1,NA,NA,TRBV19,TGTGCCAGTAGTCCTGACAGGATCGACACTGAAGCTTTCTTT,CASSPDRIDTEAFF
TRBJ2-7,TRBD1,few,TRBV2,TGTGCCAGCAGTTATCCCGGGACAGGCCTGGTCTCCTACGAGCAGTACTTC,CASSYPGTGLVSYEQYF
TRBJ1-5,NA,NA,TRBV5-5,TGTGCCAGCAGCTGGGCGGCCGTTAGCAATCAGCCCCAGCATTTT,CASSWAAVSNQPQHF
TRBJ1-2,TRBD1,NA,TRBV5-4,TGTGCCAGCAGCTCTGGGACAGTAGATGGCTACACCTTC,CASSSGTVDGYTF
TRBJ2-1,NA,many,TRBV4-1,TGCGCCAGCAGCCAAGGCGCGGCGGTGCAGATAAGGTACAATGAGCAGTTCTTC,CASSQGAAVQIRYNEQFF